This TCR beta chain appears in the sequencing data of a study of naive and memory T cell subsets. Alpha and beta constant region primers primed reverse transcription for blood and skin samples. Amplification of ligated cDNA took four PCR rounds with SP2 and nested alpha and beta constant primers. Each CDR3 protein gets one entry after TCRdb re-called the 5' RACE reads with MiXCR. The sample shows about 22,000 distinct CDR3 sequences, around 3.9% of them seen only once. The CDR3 runs 15 residues. In germline, CDR1 is SGHRS, CDR2 YFSETQ. With 2 bases removed from V and 2 bases from J, the gap between germline ends came to 12 bases. RNA was extracted from around 2.7 ml of whole blood of healthy adults. In its sample, this clonotype was seen many times.

This rearrangement joins TRBV5-1 to TRBJ2-3; weak D call: TRBD2 (5 bases). The TCR comes from a male donor in good health. In DNA form, the CDR3 reads TGCGCCAGCAGCTTCCGGGGTGCTGACACAGATACGCAGTATTTT. It codes for CASSFRGADTDTQYF.